One sample yielded the 4 T cell receptor beta chains listed below, sequenced in a study of OX40 agonist ivuxolimab in advanced cancers. This table comes from immunoSEQ multiplex PCR, and its TCRdb copy is limited to in-frame clones, with some not included. The table lists around 100,000 clones, about 88% of them singletons. The source was CD4+ or CD8+ T cells sorted from blood, collected in a trial of the OX40 agonist ivuxolimab. The receptors stem from an adult with an advanced solid tumor such as melanoma, head and neck, liver or kidney cancer.

This chain links TRBV27 with TRBJ2-1, with a weak D call TRBD1 (5 bases). CDR1 is MNHEY and CDR2 is SMNVEV in the germline V gene (reference sequence). The CDR3 has 12 amino acids. V shed 8 bases and J shed 10 bases, with 15 bases lying between them. The CDR3 spells CASQSQGNEQFF. DNA of the CDR3: TGTGCCAGCCAGTCTCAGGGTAACGAGCAGTTCTTC.

V and J are TRBV19 and TRBJ1-2; perhaps TRBD1 as D (6 bases). The CDR3 has 15 amino acids. Trimming stripped 4 bases from V and 7 bases from J, with 19 bases between. Germline CDR1 reads LNHDA; CDR2 reads SQIVND (reference sequence). The CDR3 region is CASSTQGSHRAGYTF. CDR3 nucleotides: TGTGCCAGTAGTACTCAGGGTAGCCACAGGGCTGGCTACACCTTC.

The V call is TRBV19, the J call TRBJ2-7; 7 nucleotides agree with TRBD1. V shed 1 base and J 3 bases; nucleotides not matched to a gene: 9. CDR3 length: 16 residues. Germline CDR1 and CDR2: LNHDA and SQIVND (reference sequence). This CDR3 reads CASSIGGQSPIYEQYF. Here the CDR3 DNA reads TGTGCCAGTAGTATAGGGGGACAGTCCCCCATCTACGAGCAGTACTTC.

The chain uses TRBV11-2 and TRBJ2-5; 8 nucleotides match TRBD2. Germline trimming cut 3 bases from V and 7 bases from J; bases unmatched to any gene: 7. The CDR3 consists of 14 residues. Germline V lookup: CDR1 SGHAT, CDR2 FQNNGV. Here the CDR3 DNA reads TGTGCCAGCAGCTTCAATAGCGGGATTGGGACCCAGTACTTC. It specifies CASSFNSGIGTQYF.